The 29 T cell receptor beta chains below all came from one sample that was sequenced in a study of T cell repertoires in ileal Crohn's disease. Time point defined: neoterminal ileum biopsy at postoperative endoscopy, about 6 months after surgery. Using immunoSEQ multiplex PCR, the repertoire was profiled, and TCRdb retains in-frame clones only, with some absent. The sample shows around 4,500 clones, around four fifths of them seen only once. Sample: ileal tissue. These receptors were obtained from an adult with Crohn's disease.

This chain joins TRBV6-6 and TRBJ2-1, with D tentatively TRBD1 (6 bases). The CDR3 is made up of 13 amino acids. V lost 7 bases, J lost 1 base, and 8 bases lay in between. The germline gives CDR1 MNHNY, CDR2 SVGAGI (reference sequence). The CDR3 coding sequence is TGTGCCAGCAACAGGGTTTCCTACAATGAGCAGTTCTTC. Amino acids: CASNRVSYNEQFF.

For the CDR3, the DNA is TGTGCCAGCAGTACCGGTGGGGGCGGCTACACCTTC. This encodes CASSTGGGGYTF. The J gene is TRBJ1-2, the V gene TRBV2; maybe TRBD1 (6 bases). Trimming removed 5 bases from V and 8 bases from J, with 12 bases in between. The CDR3 has 12 residues. The germline V gene encodes CDR1 SNHLY and CDR2 FYNNEI. Filled out from reference TRBV2 and TRBJ1-2, the complete variable domain reads EPEVTQTPSHQVTQMGQEVILRCVPISNHLYFYWYRQILGQKVEFLVSFYNNEISEKSEIFDDQFSVERPDGSNFTLKIRSTKLEDSAMYFCASSTGGGGYTFGSGTRLTVV.

This clone came up a few times. The CDR3 loop reads CAAVRNTEAFF. The CDR3 DNA reads as TGTGCAGCGGTCCGTAACACTGAAGCTTTCTTT. The chain couples TRBV6-5 to TRBJ1-1; the D is unclear. CDR1 and CDR2 from the germline V gene are MNHEY and SVGAGI. The CDR3 covers 11 residues.

This sequence joins TRBV19 and TRBJ1-2, with 7 bases fitting TRBD1. The length of the CDR3 is 15 residues. The V and J ends lost 1 base and 4 bases, in that order; junction bases with no gene match: 6. CDR1 and CDR2 (germline): LNHDA, SQIVND (reference sequence). The CDR3 nucleotides are TGTGCCAGTAGTATAGGGGGACAGAACCTCTATGGCTACACCTTC. It specifies CASSIGGQNLYGYTF.

The rearrangement links TRBV11-2 to TRBJ2-2; D gene ambiguous. Germline assignment: CDR1 SGHAT and CDR2 FQNNGV. V was pared by 5 bases and J by 1 base, with 8 bases between. The CDR3 runs 14 residues. The CDR3 sequence is CASSVTENTGELFF. CDR3 nucleotides: TGTGCCAGCAGCGTCACGGAGAACACCGGGGAGCTGTTTTTT.

This chain connects TRBV9 to TRBJ2-1; 9 nucleotides align to TRBD2. V lost 6 bases to trimming and J lost 7 bases; unmatched junction nucleotides: 8. The CDR3 totals 14 residues. Germline assignment: CDR1 SGDLS and CDR2 YYNGEE. This CDR3 is CASTDGLALNEQFF. In DNA, the CDR3 is TGTGCCAGCACTGACGGACTAGCGCTAAATGAGCAGTTCTTC.

This clone is categorized as large (0.1 to 1%). V and J are TRBV7-3 and TRBJ1-3, with 7 bases fitting TRBD1. From germline, CDR1 is SGHTA and CDR2 FQGTGA. The CDR3 has 15 residues. V trimming: 5 bases; J trimming: 0 bases; junction bases outside the gene matches: 4. The chain's CDR3 is CASSASGGSGNTIYF. The DNA of the CDR3 is TGTGCCAGCAGCGCATCAGGGGGCTCTGGAAACACCATATATTTT.

The chain combines TRBV30 with TRBJ2-6, with D perhaps matching TRBD1 (7 bases). The length of the CDR3 is 16 residues. The germline gives CDR1 GTSNPN, CDR2 SVGIG (reference sequence). V was pared by 8 bases and J by 1 base, with 18 bases between. CDR3 amino acids: CARRGQGGSGANVLTF. CDR3 in DNA: TGTGCCCGCCGAGGGCAGGGGGGATCTGGGGCCAACGTCCTGACTTTC. Using reference TRBV30 and TRBJ2-6 for the parts outside the CDR3, the full variable domain is SQTIHQWPATLVQPVGSPLSLECTVEGTSNPNLYWYRQAAGRGLQLLFYSVGIGQISSEVPQNLSASRPQDRQFILSSKKLLLSDSGFYLCARRGQGGSGANVLTFGAGSRLTVL.

CDR3 DNA sequence: TGTGCCAGCAGCTCTGGACAGCCCTTTAGGGCTTTCTTT. Translated: CASSSGQPFRAFF. The rearrangement links TRBV6-5 to TRBJ1-1; D perhaps matches TRBD1 (6 bases). Germline V gene sequence: CDR1 MNHEY, CDR2 SVGAGI. The V end lost 6 bases, the J end lost 11 bases, and 19 bases lay between the germline ends. The CDR3 is made up of 13 amino acids.

The chain employs TRBV11-2 and TRBJ2-1; perhaps TRBD2 as D (5 bases). Germline V gene sequence: CDR1 SGHAT, CDR2 FQNNGV. V gave up 3 bases and J gave up 7 bases, with 10 bases separating them. This CDR3 is 13 amino acids long. CDR3 region: CASSFARGNEQFF. CDR3 sequence (DNA): TGTGCCAGCAGCTTCGCCCGGGGTAATGAGCAGTTCTTC.

The V call is TRBV15, the J call TRBJ2-1; tentative D call: TRBD2 (5 bases). V lost 1 base, J lost 3 bases, and 10 bases lay in between. Germline V gene lookup returns CDR1 LNHNV and CDR2 YYDKDF (reference sequence). The CDR3 has 15 residues. In nucleotides, the CDR3 is TGTGCCACCAGCAGAGTAGGCGGAGGCTACAATGAGCAGTTCTTC. It yields the protein CATSRVGGGYNEQFF.

V usage is TRBV11-3 and J usage is TRBJ2-1; 10 bases fit TRBD2. From germline, CDR1 is SGHNT and CDR2 YENEEA. This CDR3 has 18 residues. The junction had 13 bases not matched to a gene; V was cut back by 0 bases and J by 8 bases. The CDR3 loop is CASSLDWRRASGSHEQFF. The CDR3 DNA sequence: TGTGCCAGCAGCTTAGATTGGAGAAGGGCTAGCGGGAGCCATGAGCAGTTCTTC. The whole variable domain, filled in from reference TRBV11-3 and TRBJ2-1, reads EAGVVQSPRYKIIEKKQPVAFWCNPISGHNTLYWYLQNLGQGPELLIRYENEEAVDDSQLPKDRFSAERLKGVDSTLKIQPAELGDSAVYLCASSLDWRRASGSHEQFFGPGTRLTVL.

The rearrangement links TRBV12-5 to TRBJ1-1; D remains unclear. Trimming took off 6 bases at V and 6 bases at J, with 11 bases between the two ends. This CDR3 region has 12 residues. Germline V gene sequence: CDR1 LGHNT, CDR2 FRNRAP. The CDR3 is CASGLGISEAFF. CDR3 in DNA: TGTGCTAGTGGCCTCGGGATCTCTGAAGCTTTCTTT.

The chain uses TRBV11-2 and TRBJ2-7; 9 bases fit TRBD1. The CDR3 covers 15 residues. With V trimmed by 4 bases and J by 2 bases, 6 bases remained unmatched. Germline assignment: CDR1 SGHAT and CDR2 FQNNGV. CDR3 region: CASSSRDRDTYEQYF. CDR3 in DNA: TGTGCCAGCAGCTCCCGGGACAGGGATACCTACGAGCAGTACTTC. The complete variable domain, with remaining parts taken from reference TRBV11-2 and TRBJ2-7, reads EAGVAQSPRYKIIEKRQSVAFWCNPISGHATLYWYQQILGQGPKLLIQFQNNGVVDDSQLPKDRFSAERLKGVDSTLKIQPAKLEDSAVYLCASSSRDRDTYEQYFGPGTRLTVT.

The genes are TRBV6-4 and TRBJ2-1, with 12 bases matching TRBD1. Germline V gene lookup returns CDR1 MRHNA and CDR2 SNTAGT. V was pared by 0 bases and J by 8 bases, with 2 bases of the junction left unmatched. The CDR3 has 15 residues. CDR3 protein: CASSDSGTGGDEQFF. CDR3 in DNA: TGTGCCAGCAGTGACTCGGGGACAGGGGGCGATGAGCAGTTCTTC.

This clone was detected only a few times. The CDR3 is CASREASYNEQFF. DNA of the CDR3: TGCGCCAGCAGGGAGGCTTCCTACAATGAGCAGTTCTTC. This rearrangement joins TRBV10-2 to TRBJ2-1, with D possibly being TRBD2 (5 bases). V was trimmed by 6 bases and J by 1 base, leaving 7 bases between them. The CDR3 is 13 amino acids. CDR1 is WSHSY, CDR2 SAAADI, per germline.

The chain combines TRBV19 with TRBJ1-5; 8 positions agree with TRBD1. Per germline, CDR1 LNHDA and CDR2 SQIVND (reference sequence). The V and J ends lost 5 bases and 4 bases, in that order; junction bases with no gene match: 10. The CDR3 consists of 16 residues. The DNA of the CDR3 is TGTGCCAGTAGTCAGAGAGACAGGGGCTGGAATCAGCCCCAGCATTTT. Amino acids: CASSQRDRGWNQPQHF.

The V and J genes are TRBV15 and TRBJ2-7; D might be TRBD1 (5 bases). CDR1 LNHNV and CDR2 YYDKDF come from the germline V gene (reference sequence). The V end was cut by 0 bases, the J end by 4 bases, with 10 bases between. The CDR3 runs 14 residues. Here the CDR3 reads CATSREQGRYEQYF. The CDR3 DNA sequence: TGTGCCACCAGCAGAGAGCAGGGCAGGTACGAGCAGTACTTC.

The chain links TRBV7-2 to TRBJ2-3; 13 nucleotides line up with TRBD2. Germline V gives CDR1 SGHTA, CDR2 FQGNSA. V dropped 5 bases and J dropped 3; count of bases not matched to a gene: 5. The CDR3 totals 16 residues. CDR3 sequence: CASSILAGGRTDTQYF. CDR3 in DNA: TGTGCCAGCAGCATACTAGCGGGAGGGCGAACAGATACGCAGTATTTT.

The chain combines TRBV30 with TRBJ1-3; 9 bases are shared with TRBD1. The CDR3 loop spans 15 amino acids. J lost 4 bases, V lost 3 bases, and 7 bases had no gene match. Germline CDR1 GTSNPN, CDR2 SVGIG (reference sequence). The CDR3 reads CAWSQATGGGNTIYF. CDR3 sequence (DNA): TGTGCCTGGAGCCAAGCAACAGGGGGCGGAAACACCATATATTTT.

This clone was seen a few times. The V gene is TRBV2, the J gene TRBJ2-5, with 8 positions matching TRBD1. The CDR3 loop spans 15 amino acids. Germline V gives CDR1 SNHLY, CDR2 FYNNEI. Trimming removed 5 bases from V and 5 bases from J; junction bases left unmatched: 10. Here the CDR3 DNA reads TGTGCCAGCAGTTCAGGGGGCGCAGGATGGGAGACCCAGTACTTC. Protein sequence: CASSSGGAGWETQYF.

There are a few counts of this clone. The chain is built from TRBV19 and TRBJ2-5; D perhaps matches TRBD2 (6 bases). Trimming took off 3 bases at V and 6 bases at J, with 11 bases between the two ends. CDR3 length: 13 residues. The germline CDR1 and CDR2 sequences are LNHDA and SQIVND (reference sequence). For the CDR3, the DNA is TGTGCCAGTAGTATTGGGGGGAGAAAGACCCAGTACTTC. Amino acids: CASSIGGRKTQYF.

In its sample, this clone was seen once. This chain joins TRBV14 and TRBJ2-6; D is ambiguous. Deletions cut 1 base from V and 0 bases from J, with 4 bases between. The germline V gene encodes CDR1 SGHDN and CDR2 FVKESK. The CDR3 contains 15 residues. CDR3: CASSQGSSGANVLTF. The CDR3 DNA reads TGTGCCAGCAGCCAAGGGAGCTCTGGGGCCAACGTCCTGACTTTC.

V usage is TRBV29-1 and J usage is TRBJ2-7; the D call may be TRBD1 or TRBD2 (5 bases each). Between the trimmed V and J ends, which lost 8 bases and 0 bases, there was a span of 14 bases. Germline V gives CDR1 SQVTM, CDR2 ANQGSEA. The CDR3 is 13 amino acids. The DNA of the CDR3 is TGCAGCTCCATGGGACCCACCTCCTACGAGCAGTACTTC. Amino acid sequence: CSSMGPTSYEQYF.

The rearrangement uses TRBV5-5 and TRBJ2-7, with 7 nucleotides matching TRBD2. The CDR3 has 14 residues. Germline values: CDR1 SGHKS, CDR2 YYEKEE (reference sequence). The V gene end was trimmed by 7 bases and the J gene end by 0 bases; junction bases not matched to a gene: 7. In DNA, the CDR3 is TGTGCCAGCGCGCGGGAGTGGGGCTCCTACGAGCAGTACTTC. Its protein product is CASAREWGSYEQYF.

The CDR3 loop is CATSRAGVQETQYF. CDR3 sequence (DNA): TGTGCCACCAGCAGGGCGGGAGTGCAGGAGACCCAGTACTTC. The rearrangement joins TRBV15 to TRBJ2-5; 7 bases are shared with TRBD2. This CDR3 spans 14 amino acids. V shed 3 bases, J shed 5 bases, and the junction held 6 bases outside the gene matches. The germline gives CDR1 LNHNV, CDR2 YYDKDF (reference sequence).

About this clone: The sample holds other DNA sequences that translate to the same CDR3. This chain joins TRBV7-3 and TRBJ2-7; D assignment may be TRBD1 or TRBD2 (5 bases each). The CDR3 is 13 residues long. V lost 4 bases to trimming and J lost 3 bases, with 10 bases between them. Germline CDR1 and CDR2: SGHTA and FQGTGA. The CDR3 sequence: CASSSGPSYEQYF. CDR3 bases: TGTGCCAGCAGCTCGGGACCTAGCTACGAGCAGTACTTC.

J is TRBJ2-2 and V is TRBV7-6, with TRBD2 identical over 8 bases. CDR3 length: 16 residues. The germline CDR1 and CDR2 sequences are SGHVS and FNYEAQ. The V gene end was trimmed by 2 bases and the J gene end by 3 bases; junction bases not matched to a gene: 5. CDR3 bases: TGTGCCAGCAGCTTAACCCCGGGAGGGGACACCGGGGAGCTGTTTTTT. Amino acids: CASSLTPGGDTGELFF. The full variable domain, its missing parts supplied by reference TRBV7-6 and TRBJ2-2, is GAGVSQSPRYKVTKRGQDVALRCDPISGHVSLYWYRQALGQGPEFLTYFNYEAQQDKSGLPNDRFSAERPEGSISTLTIQRTEQRDSAMYRCASSLTPGGDTGELFFGEGSRLTVL.

V is TRBV18 and J is TRBJ2-5; unclear D gene. Per germline, CDR1 KGHSH and CDR2 LQKENI. V lost 2 bases and J 2 bases, leaving 3 bases between the germline ends. The CDR3 has 12 residues. The CDR3 reads CASSPGQETQYF. CDR3 nucleotides: TGTGCCAGCTCACCAGGGCAAGAGACCCAGTACTTC.